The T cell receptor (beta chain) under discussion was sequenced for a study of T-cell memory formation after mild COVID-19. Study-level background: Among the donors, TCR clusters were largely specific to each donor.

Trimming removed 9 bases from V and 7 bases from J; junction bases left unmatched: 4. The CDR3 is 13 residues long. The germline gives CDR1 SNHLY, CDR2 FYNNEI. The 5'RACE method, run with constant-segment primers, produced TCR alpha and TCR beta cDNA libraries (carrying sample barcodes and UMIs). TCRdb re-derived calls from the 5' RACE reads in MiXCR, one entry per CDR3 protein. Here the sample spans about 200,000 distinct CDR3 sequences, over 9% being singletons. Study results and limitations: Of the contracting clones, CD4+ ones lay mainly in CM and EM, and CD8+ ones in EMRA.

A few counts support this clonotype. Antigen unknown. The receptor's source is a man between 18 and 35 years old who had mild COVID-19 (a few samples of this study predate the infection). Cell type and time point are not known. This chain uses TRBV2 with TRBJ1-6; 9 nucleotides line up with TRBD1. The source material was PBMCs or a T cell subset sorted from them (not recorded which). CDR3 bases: TGTGCCAGGGGACAGGGTTGGAATTCACCCCTCCACTTT. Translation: CARGQGWNSPLHF. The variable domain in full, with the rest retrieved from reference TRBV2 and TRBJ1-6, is EPEVTQTPSHQVTQMGQEVILRCVPISNHLYFYWYRQILGQKVEFLVSFYNNEISEKSEIFDDQFSVERPDGSNFTLKIRSTKLEDSAMYFCARGQGWNSPLHFGNGTRLTVT.